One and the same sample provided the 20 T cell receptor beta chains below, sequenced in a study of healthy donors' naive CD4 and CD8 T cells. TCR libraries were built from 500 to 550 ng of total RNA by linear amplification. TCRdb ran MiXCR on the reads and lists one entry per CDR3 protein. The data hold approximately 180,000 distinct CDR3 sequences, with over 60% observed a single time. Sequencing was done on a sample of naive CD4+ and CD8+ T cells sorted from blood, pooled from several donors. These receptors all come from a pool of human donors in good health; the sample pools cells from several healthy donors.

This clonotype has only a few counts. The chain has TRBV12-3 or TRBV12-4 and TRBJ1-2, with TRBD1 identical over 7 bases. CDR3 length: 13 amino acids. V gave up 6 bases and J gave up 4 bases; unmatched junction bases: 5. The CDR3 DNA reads TGTGCCAGCAGCAAAGGGGGCCTCTATGGCTACACCTTC. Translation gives CASSKGGLYGYTF.

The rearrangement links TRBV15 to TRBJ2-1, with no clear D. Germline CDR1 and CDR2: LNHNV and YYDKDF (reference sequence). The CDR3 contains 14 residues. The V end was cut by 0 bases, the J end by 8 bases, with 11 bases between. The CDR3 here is CATSRDRVGDEQFF. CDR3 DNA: TGTGCCACCAGCAGAGATCGGGTAGGCGATGAGCAGTTCTTC.

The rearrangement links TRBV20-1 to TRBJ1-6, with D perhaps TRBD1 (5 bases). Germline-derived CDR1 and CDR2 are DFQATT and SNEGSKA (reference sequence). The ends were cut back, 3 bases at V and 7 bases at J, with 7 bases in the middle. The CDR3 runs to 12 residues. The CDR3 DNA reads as TGCAGTGCTAGGCGGGGGAATTCACCCCTCCACTTT. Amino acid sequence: CSARRGNSPLHF.

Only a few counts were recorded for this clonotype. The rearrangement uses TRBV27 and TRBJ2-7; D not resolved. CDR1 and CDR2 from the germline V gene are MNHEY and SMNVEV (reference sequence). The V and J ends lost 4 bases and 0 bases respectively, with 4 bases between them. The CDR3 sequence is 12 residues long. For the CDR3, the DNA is TGTGCCAGCAGTTCCTACTCCTACGAGCAGTACTTC. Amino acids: CASSSYSYEQYF.

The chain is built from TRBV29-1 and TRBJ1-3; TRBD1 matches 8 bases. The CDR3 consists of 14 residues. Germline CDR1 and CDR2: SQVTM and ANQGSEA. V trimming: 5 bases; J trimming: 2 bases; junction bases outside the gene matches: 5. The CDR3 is CSVRGQGAGNTIYF. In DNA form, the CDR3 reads TGCAGCGTTCGCGGACAGGGAGCTGGAAACACCATATATTTT.

CDR3 in amino acids: CASGRDLNTEAFF. The DNA of the CDR3 is TGTGCCAGCGGGCGGGACCTTAACACTGAAGCTTTCTTT. The rearrangement uses TRBV2 and TRBJ1-1, with D perhaps TRBD1 (5 bases). V was pared by 8 bases and J by 2 bases, with 12 bases between. Germline assignment: CDR1 SNHLY and CDR2 FYNNEI. This CDR3 comprises 13 residues.

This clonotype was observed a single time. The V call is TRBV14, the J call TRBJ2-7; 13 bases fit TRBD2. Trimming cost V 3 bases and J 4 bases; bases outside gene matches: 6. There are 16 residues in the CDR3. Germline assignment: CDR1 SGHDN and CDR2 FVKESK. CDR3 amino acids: CASSQEGLAGRYEQYF. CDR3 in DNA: TGTGCCAGCAGCCAGGAGGGACTAGCGGGACGTTACGAGCAGTACTTC.

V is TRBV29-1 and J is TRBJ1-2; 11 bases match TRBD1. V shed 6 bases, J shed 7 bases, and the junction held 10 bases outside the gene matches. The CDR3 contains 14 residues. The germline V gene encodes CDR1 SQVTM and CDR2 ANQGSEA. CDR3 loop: CSVAGQGANGGYTF. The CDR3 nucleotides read TGCAGCGTGGCCGGACAGGGGGCGAATGGTGGCTACACCTTC.

The CDR3: CASSPDSTYNEQFF. The CDR3 DNA reads TGTGCCAGCAGCCCTGACTCAACCTACAATGAGCAGTTCTTC. The V call is TRBV5-6, the J call TRBJ2-1; D is unclear. The CDR3 sequence is 14 residues long. Trimming took off 4 bases at V and 2 bases at J, with 10 bases between the two ends. CDR1 is SGHDT and CDR2 is YYEEEE in the germline V gene.

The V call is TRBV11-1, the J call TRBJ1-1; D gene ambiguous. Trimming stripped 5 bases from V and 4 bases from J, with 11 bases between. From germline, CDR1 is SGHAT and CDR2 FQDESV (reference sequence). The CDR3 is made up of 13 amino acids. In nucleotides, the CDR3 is TGTGCCAGCAGCCTCGAGGTACGCACTGAAGCTTTCTTT. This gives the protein CASSLEVRTEAFF.

The DNA of the CDR3 is TGCGCCAGCAGCCCTACGACAGGAGAATACGAGCAGTACTTC. This gives the protein CASSPTTGEYEQYF. The chain combines TRBV5-1 with TRBJ2-7, with D perhaps matching TRBD1 (6 bases). Deletions cut 4 bases from V and 4 bases from J, with 15 bases between. The CDR3 totals 14 residues. The germline V gene has CDR1 SGHRS and CDR2 YFSETQ.

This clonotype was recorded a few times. CDR3 in amino acids: CSVEKNEQFF. The CDR3 DNA reads TGCAGCGTCGAAAAGAATGAGCAGTTCTTC. J is TRBJ2-1 and V is TRBV29-1; D remains unclear. Trimming shortened V by 6 bases and J by 7 bases, and 7 bases separated the two germline ends. This CDR3 has 10 amino acids. Germline CDR1 is SQVTM and CDR2 is ANQGSEA.

CDR3 sequence (DNA): TGTGCCAGTAGTCCCACAGGGGGGACTAAAGAAGCTTTCTTT. Protein sequence: CASSPTGGTKEAFF. This sequence joins TRBV19 and TRBJ1-1, with 8 bases fitting TRBD1. Germline CDR1 reads LNHDA; CDR2 reads SQIVND (reference sequence). V dropped 5 bases and J dropped 8; count of bases not matched to a gene: 10. This CDR3 contains 14 residues.

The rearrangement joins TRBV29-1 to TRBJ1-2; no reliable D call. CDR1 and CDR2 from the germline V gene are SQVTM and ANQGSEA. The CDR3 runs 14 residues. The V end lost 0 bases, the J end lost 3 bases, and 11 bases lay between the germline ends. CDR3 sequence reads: CSVEDKERYYGYTF. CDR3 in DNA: TGCAGCGTTGAAGACAAGGAGAGATACTATGGCTACACCTTC.

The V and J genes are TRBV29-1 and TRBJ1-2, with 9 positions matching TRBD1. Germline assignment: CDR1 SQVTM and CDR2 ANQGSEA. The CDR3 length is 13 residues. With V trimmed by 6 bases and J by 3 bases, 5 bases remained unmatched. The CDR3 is CSVATGGDYGYTF. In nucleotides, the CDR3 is TGCAGCGTAGCGACAGGGGGAGACTATGGCTACACCTTC. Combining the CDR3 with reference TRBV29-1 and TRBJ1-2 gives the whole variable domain SAVISQKPSRDICQRGTSLTIQCQVDSQVTMMFWYRQQPGQSLTLIATANQGSEATYESGFVIDKFPISRPNLTFSTLTVSNMSPEDSSIYLCSVATGGDYGYTFGSGTRLTVV.

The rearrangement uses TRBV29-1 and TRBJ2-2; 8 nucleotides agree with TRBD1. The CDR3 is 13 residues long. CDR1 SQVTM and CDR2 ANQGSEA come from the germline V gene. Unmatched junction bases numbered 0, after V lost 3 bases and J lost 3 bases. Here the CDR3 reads CSVEDRDTGELFF. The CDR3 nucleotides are TGCAGCGTTGAGGACAGGGACACCGGGGAGCTGTTTTTT.

CDR3 nucleotides: TGTGCCAGCAGTCCCCTAGCGGGAGAAGGTCTTGATACGCAGTATTTT. Translating it yields CASSPLAGEGLDTQYF. The chain joins TRBV27 to TRBJ2-3; 10 bases map to TRBD2. Losses at the gene ends were 5 bases for V and 6 bases for J; bases not matched to a gene: 11. The germline V gene encodes CDR1 MNHEY and CDR2 SMNVEV (reference sequence). This CDR3 comprises 16 residues.

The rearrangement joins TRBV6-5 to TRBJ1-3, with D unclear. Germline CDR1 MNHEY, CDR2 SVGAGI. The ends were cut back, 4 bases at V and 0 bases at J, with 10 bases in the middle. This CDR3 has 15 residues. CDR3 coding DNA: TGTGCCAGCAGTTCGCCAGGCCGCTCTGGAAACACCATATATTTT. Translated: CASSSPGRSGNTIYF.

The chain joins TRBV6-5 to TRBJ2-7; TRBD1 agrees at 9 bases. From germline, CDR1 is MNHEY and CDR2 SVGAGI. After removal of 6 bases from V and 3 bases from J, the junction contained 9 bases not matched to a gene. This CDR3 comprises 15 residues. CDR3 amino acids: CASRDDRDRVYEQYF. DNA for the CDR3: TGTGCCAGCAGGGACGACCGGGACAGGGTCTACGAGCAGTACTTC.

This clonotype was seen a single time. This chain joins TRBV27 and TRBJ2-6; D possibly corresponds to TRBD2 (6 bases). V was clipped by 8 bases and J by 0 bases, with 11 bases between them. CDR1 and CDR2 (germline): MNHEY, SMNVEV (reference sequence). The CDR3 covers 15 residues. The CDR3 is CASSEGFSGANVLTF. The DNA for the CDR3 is TGTGCCAGCTCGGAGGGTTTCTCTGGGGCCAACGTCCTGACTTTC.